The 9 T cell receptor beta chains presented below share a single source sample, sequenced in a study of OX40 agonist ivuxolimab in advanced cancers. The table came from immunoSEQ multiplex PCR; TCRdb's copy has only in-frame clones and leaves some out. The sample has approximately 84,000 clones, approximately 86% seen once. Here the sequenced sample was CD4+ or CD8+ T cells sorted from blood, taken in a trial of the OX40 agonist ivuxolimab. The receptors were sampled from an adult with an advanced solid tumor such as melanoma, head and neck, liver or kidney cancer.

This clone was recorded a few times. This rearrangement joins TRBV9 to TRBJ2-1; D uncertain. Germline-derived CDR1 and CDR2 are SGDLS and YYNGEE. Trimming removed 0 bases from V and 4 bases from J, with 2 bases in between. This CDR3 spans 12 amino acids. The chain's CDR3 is CASSVAYNEQFF. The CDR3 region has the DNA TGTGCCAGCAGCGTAGCATACAATGAGCAGTTCTTC.

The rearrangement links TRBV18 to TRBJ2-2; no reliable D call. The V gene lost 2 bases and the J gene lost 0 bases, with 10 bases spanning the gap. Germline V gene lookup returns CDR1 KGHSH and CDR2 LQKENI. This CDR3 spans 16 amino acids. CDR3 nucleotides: TGTGCCAGCTCACCAGGGCCGAATTCGAACACCGGGGAGCTGTTTTTT. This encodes CASSPGPNSNTGELFF.

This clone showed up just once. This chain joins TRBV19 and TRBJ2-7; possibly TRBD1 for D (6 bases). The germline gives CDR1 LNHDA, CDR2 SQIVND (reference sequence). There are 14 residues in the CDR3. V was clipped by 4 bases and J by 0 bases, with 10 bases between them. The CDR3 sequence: CASSRQGLSYEQYF. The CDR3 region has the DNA TGTGCCAGTAGTAGGCAGGGGCTCTCCTACGAGCAGTACTTC.

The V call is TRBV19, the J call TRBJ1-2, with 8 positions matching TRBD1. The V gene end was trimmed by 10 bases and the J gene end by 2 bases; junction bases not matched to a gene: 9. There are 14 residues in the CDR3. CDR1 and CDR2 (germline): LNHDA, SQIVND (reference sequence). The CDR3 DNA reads TGTGCCACCGCGAGGACAGGGACAAACTATGGCTACACCTTC. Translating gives CATARTGTNYGYTF.

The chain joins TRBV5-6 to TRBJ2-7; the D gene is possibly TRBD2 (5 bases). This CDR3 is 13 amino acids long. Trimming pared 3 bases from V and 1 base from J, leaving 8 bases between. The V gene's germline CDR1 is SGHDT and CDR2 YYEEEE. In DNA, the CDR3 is TGTGCCAGCAGCTCCGACTATTCCTACGAGCAGTACTTC. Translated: CASSSDYSYEQYF. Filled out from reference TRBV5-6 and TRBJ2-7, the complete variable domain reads DAGVTQSPTHLIKTRGQQVTLRCSPKSGHDTVSWYQQALGQGPQFIFQYYEEEERQRGNFPDRFSGHQFPNYSSELNVNALLLGDSALYLCASSSDYSYEQYFGPGTRLTVT.

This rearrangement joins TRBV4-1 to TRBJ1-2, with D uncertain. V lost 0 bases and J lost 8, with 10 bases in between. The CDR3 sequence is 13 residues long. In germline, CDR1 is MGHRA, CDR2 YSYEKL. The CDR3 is CASSQELIVGYTF. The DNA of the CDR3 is TGCGCCAGCAGCCAAGAATTGATTGTGGGCTACACCTTC.

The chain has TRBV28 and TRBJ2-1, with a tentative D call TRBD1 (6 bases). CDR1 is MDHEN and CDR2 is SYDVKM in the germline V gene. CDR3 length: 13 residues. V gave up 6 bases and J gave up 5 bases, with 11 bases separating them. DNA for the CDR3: TGTGCCAGCAGCATAGACAGGAACAATGAGCAGTTCTTC. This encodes CASSIDRNNEQFF.

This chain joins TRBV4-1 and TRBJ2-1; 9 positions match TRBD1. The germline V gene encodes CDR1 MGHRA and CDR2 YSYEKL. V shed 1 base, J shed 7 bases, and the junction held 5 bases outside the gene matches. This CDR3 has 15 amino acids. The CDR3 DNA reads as TGCGCCAGCAGCCAAGCCTACGGACAGGGGAATGAGCAGTTCTTC. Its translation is CASSQAYGQGNEQFF.

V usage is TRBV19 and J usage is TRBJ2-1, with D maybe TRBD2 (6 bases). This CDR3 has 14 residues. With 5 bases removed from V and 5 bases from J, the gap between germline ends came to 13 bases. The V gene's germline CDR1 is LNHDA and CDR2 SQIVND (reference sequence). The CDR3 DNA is TGTGCCAGTAGTGCCCCCGGGGGAGACAATGAGCAGTTCTTC. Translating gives CASSAPGGDNEQFF.